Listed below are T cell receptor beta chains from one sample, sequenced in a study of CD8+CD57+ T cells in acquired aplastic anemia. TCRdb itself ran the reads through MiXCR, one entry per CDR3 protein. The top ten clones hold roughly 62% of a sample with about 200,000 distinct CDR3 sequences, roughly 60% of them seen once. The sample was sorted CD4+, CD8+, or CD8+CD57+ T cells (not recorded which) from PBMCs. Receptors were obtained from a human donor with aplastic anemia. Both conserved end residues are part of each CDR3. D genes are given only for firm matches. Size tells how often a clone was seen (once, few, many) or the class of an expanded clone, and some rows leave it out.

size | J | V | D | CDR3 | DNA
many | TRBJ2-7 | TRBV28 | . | CASMSRMGFYEQYF | TGTGCCAGCATGAGCCGCATGGGGTTCTACGAGCAGTACTTC
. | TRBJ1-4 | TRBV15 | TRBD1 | CATSSSRSGQGGEKLFF | TGTGCCACCAGCAGCTCCAGGTCGGGACAGGGAGGCGAAAAACTGTTTTTT
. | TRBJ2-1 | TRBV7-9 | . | CASSLGDLEQFF | TGTGCCAGCAGCCTCGGTGATCTTGAGCAGTTCTTC
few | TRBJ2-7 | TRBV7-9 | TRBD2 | CASSARGEWEQYF | TGTGCCAGCAGTGCGCGGGGGGAATGGGAGCAGTACTTC
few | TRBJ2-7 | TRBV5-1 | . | CASSSQGYEQYF | TGTGCCAGCAGCTCGCAGGGTTACGAGCAGTACTTC
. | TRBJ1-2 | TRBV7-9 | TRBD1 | CASTQIPGGDTF | TGTGCCAGCACCCAGATCCCAGGGGGAGACACCTTC
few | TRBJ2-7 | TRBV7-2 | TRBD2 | CASSLTSGVYEQYF | TGTGCCAGCAGCTTGACTAGCGGTGTCTACGAGCAGTACTTC
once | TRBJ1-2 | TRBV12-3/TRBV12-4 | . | CASSTPLENYGYTF | TGTGCCAGCAGTACCCCCCTGGAGAACTATGGCTACACCTTC
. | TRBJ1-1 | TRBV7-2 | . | CASHRTRNTEAFF | TGTGCCAGCCACCGTACGAGGAACACTGAAGCTTTCTTT
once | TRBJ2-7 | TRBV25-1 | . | CASSESASYYEQYF | TGTGCCAGCAGTGAATCGGCCAGTTACTACGAGCAGTACTTC
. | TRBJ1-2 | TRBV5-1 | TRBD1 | CASRSGQGYYGYTF | TGCGCCAGCAGGTCCGGACAGGGGTACTATGGCTACACCTTC
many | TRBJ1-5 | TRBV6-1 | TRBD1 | CASSEGRQGRGPQHF | TGTGCCAGCAGTGAAGGAAGACAGGGAAGAGGGCCCCAGCATTTT
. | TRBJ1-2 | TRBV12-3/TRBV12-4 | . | CASSLGSGTGYTF | TGTGCCAGCAGTTTGGGTTCTGGGACTGGCTACACCTTC
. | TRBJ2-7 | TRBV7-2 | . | CASSVIGGQYF | TGTGCCAGCAGTGTTATCGGGGGGCAGTACTTC
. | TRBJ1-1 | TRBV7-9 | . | CASSVGYREGSEAFF | TGTGCCAGCAGCGTAGGATACAGAGAGGGCTCTGAAGCTTTCTTT
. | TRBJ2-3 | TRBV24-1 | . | CATSDWSGRTDTQYF | TGTGCCACCAGTGATTGGTCGGGGAGGACAGATACGCAGTATTTT
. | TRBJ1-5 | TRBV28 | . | CASLSIRVNQPQHF | TGTGCCAGCTTGTCGATCAGGGTCAATCAGCCCCAGCATTTT
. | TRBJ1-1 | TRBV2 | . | CASSTTGPNTEAFF | TGTGCCAGCAGTACCACCGGACCGAACACTGAAGCTTTCTTT
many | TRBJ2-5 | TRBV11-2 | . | CASSAPFLGVRQETQYF | TGTGCCAGCAGCGCACCCTTCTTAGGGGTTCGACAAGAGACCCAGTACTTC
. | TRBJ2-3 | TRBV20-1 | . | CSALQVPDTQYF | TGCAGTGCCCTCCAGGTGCCAGATACGCAGTATTTT
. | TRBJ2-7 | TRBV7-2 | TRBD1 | CASSLAGGLNPSYEQYF | TGTGCCAGCAGCTTAGCAGGGGGCTTAAATCCCTCCTACGAGCAGTACTTC
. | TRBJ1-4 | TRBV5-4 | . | CASSSQGVEKLFF | TGTGCCAGCAGCTCACAGGGTGTGGAGAAACTGTTTTTT